The 11 T cell receptor beta chains below come from one sample, sequenced in a study of T cell repertoires in cytomegalovirus infection. One entry per CDR3 protein results from TCRdb running MiXCR on the reads. The table has about 400,000 distinct CDR3 sequences, 15% to 20% seen once. The sequenced material came from PBMCs. The receptors here all came from a human donor in good health (CMV status not recorded). Some clones in this sample may be carry-over from other donors' samples.

This clonotype showed up many times. The rearrangement links TRBV2 to TRBJ2-1, with 8 bases fitting TRBD1. After removal of 5 bases from V and 6 bases from J, the junction contained 9 bases not matched to a gene. The CDR3 is 15 residues long. Germline CDR1 and CDR2: SNHLY and FYNNEI. For the CDR3, the DNA is TGTGCCAGCAGTTCTGGACAGGGAATAGGCAATGAGCAGTTCTTC. Its protein is CASSSGQGIGNEQFF. The whole variable domain, remainder taken from reference TRBV2 and TRBJ2-1, is EPEVTQTPSHQVTQMGQEVILRCVPISNHLYFYWYRQILGQKVEFLVSFYNNEISEKSEIFDDQFSVERPDGSNFTLKIRSTKLEDSAMYFCASSSGQGIGNEQFFGPGTRLTVL.

Only a few counts were recorded for this clonotype. This chain connects TRBV27 to TRBJ2-5, with 8 bases fitting TRBD1. The CDR3 has 14 amino acids. Germline V gene sequence: CDR1 MNHEY, CDR2 SMNVEV (reference sequence). The J segment lost 2 bases and the V segment lost 5 bases, leaving 4 bases of the junction unmatched. The CDR3, as DNA: TGTGCCAGCAGTGCTTGGGACAGGCAAGAGACCCAGTACTTC. Translation gives CASSAWDRQETQYF.

This clonotype has a handful of counts. The chain carries TRBV12-3 or TRBV12-4 and TRBJ2-7; D call uncertain. This CDR3 comprises 12 residues. Trimming stripped 3 bases from V and 6 bases from J, with 9 bases between. CDR3 bases: TGTGCCAGCAGTTTGACCCCAATCGAGCAGTACTTC. Translated, it gives CASSLTPIEQYF.

In its sample, this clonotype was seen many times. V gene TRBV6-1 combines with J gene TRBJ1-1; 8 bases map to TRBD1. The germline CDR1 and CDR2 sequences are MNHNS and SASEGT. This CDR3 has 14 residues. With 6 bases clipped from V and 0 bases from J, the junction kept 3 bases outside the gene matches. The CDR3 region is CASSRQGLNTEAFF. The CDR3, as DNA: TGTGCCAGCAGCAGACAGGGGCTGAACACTGAAGCTTTCTTT.

In its sample, this clonotype was seen many times. The chain recombines TRBV12-5 with TRBJ2-1, with D unclear. This CDR3 has 15 amino acids. Germline assignment: CDR1 LGHNT and CDR2 FRNRAP. V dropped 1 base and J dropped 5 bases, with 12 bases sitting between them. CDR3 protein: CASGLAPLFDNEQFF. The CDR3 coding sequence is TGTGCTAGTGGTTTGGCCCCTTTATTTGACAATGAGCAGTTCTTC.

This clonotype was observed a handful of times. The chain recombines TRBV7-8 with TRBJ2-1; D ambiguous. V lost 4 bases and J 10 bases, leaving 11 bases between the germline ends. The CDR3 has 12 residues. The V gene's germline CDR1 is SGHVS and CDR2 FQNEAQ. The DNA for the CDR3 is TGTGCCAGCAGCTCGGGCAAGACAGAGCAGTTCTTC. Its translation is CASSSGKTEQFF.

The CDR3 DNA follows: TGCGCCAGCAGCCAGACCGGGACTAGCGGCTACAATGAGCAGTTCTTC. Protein sequence: CASSQTGTSGYNEQFF. The genes are TRBV4-1 and TRBJ2-1, with TRBD2 matching over 11 bases. Germline V gives CDR1 MGHRA, CDR2 YSYEKL. The CDR3 covers 16 residues. The V gene end was trimmed by 3 bases and the J gene end by 3 bases; junction bases not matched to a gene: 4.

There are many counts of this clonotype. The rearrangement links TRBV7-2 to TRBJ2-5; TRBD2 aligns across 8 bases. This CDR3 spans 18 amino acids. With V trimmed by 1 base and J by 5 bases, 15 bases remained unmatched. Per the germline V gene, CDR1 is SGHTA and CDR2 is FQGNSA. For the CDR3, the DNA is TGTGCCAGCAGCTTAGGACTAGCGCGCACCCTAATGGGGGAGACCCAGTACTTC. Its translation: CASSLGLARTLMGETQYF.

This clonotype was counted ten times or more. The V and J genes are TRBV7-2 and TRBJ1-3, with no clear D. Trimming took 5 bases from V and 4 from J, leaving 9 bases between them. The CDR3 loop spans 13 amino acids. Germline CDR1 is SGHTA and CDR2 is FQGNSA. Written as DNA, the CDR3 is TGTGCCAGCAGCCCTACACAGGGAAACACCATATATTTT. Translation gives CASSPTQGNTIYF.

This clonotype was seen at least ten times. The CDR3 sequence is CASSTPNEQFF. CDR3 sequence (DNA): TGTGCCAGCAGCACTCCGAATGAGCAGTTCTTC. The rearrangement joins TRBV7-9 to TRBJ2-1; D is ambiguous. Trimming pared 5 bases from V and 7 bases from J, leaving 6 bases between. This CDR3 is 11 amino acids long. The germline CDR1 and CDR2 sequences are SEHNR and FQNEAQ (reference sequence).

CDR3 in amino acids: CASSLDRQGGHGYTF. The CDR3, as DNA: TGCGCCAGCAGCTTGGACAGGCAGGGGGGCCATGGCTACACCTTC. The rearrangement uses TRBV5-1 and TRBJ1-2, with 7 bases aligning to TRBD1. Germline V gene sequence: CDR1 SGHRS, CDR2 YFSETQ. V gave up 0 bases and J gave up 6 bases; unmatched junction bases: 8. This CDR3 is 15 amino acids long.